These T cell receptor beta chains were read from a single sample in a study of cytomegalovirus exposure and HLA in healthy donors. Sequenced by immunoSEQ multiplex PCR; TCRdb stores in-frame clones only, minus some. The data contain roughly 180,000 clones, more than 70% of them seen just once; the ten biggest clones take up about 7.7%. The sequencing sample was made of PBMCs. These TCRs come from a woman aged 40 to 50 in good health and CMV-seropositive. CDR3s include the opening cysteine and the closing phenylalanine or tryptophan. A D gene is named only where the DNA matches it firmly. Clone size is not always given. Where it is, it says once, few, many or a class for expanded clones.

>TRBV7-9|NA|TRBJ2-1|TRBD2
TGTGCCAGCAGCTCGTCAGCGGGAGTGAGCAATGAGCAGTTCTTC
CASSSSAGVSNEQFF
>TRBV9|NA|TRBJ2-3|NA
TGTGCCAGCAGCGGAGAAGGGGCTTCGATACAAGATACGCAGTATTTT
CASSGEGASIQDTQYF
>TRBV7-9|few|TRBJ2-3|TRBD1
TGTGCCAGCAGGCGACAGGGGAGCACAGATACGCAGTATTTT
CASRRQGSTDTQYF
>TRBV28|NA|TRBJ2-1|TRBD1
TGTGCCAGCACTCCGGGACAGGGTTTCTACAATGAGCAGTTCTTC
CASTPGQGFYNEQFF
>TRBV2|NA|TRBJ1-2|TRBD1
TGTGCCAGCAGTCCTACAGGGGTCGCAGGCTATGGCTACACCTTC
CASSPTGVAGYGYTF
>TRBV6-6|NA|TRBJ1-2|NA
TGTGCCAGCGTTAGCCTTAACTATGGCTACACCTTC
CASVSLNYGYTF
>TRBV9|NA|TRBJ2-3|TRBD2
TGTGCCAGCAGCTTCGGACTAGCGGGAGATACGCAGTATTTT
CASSFGLAGDTQYF
>TRBV4-1|NA|TRBJ2-2|NA
TGCGCCAGCAGCCCCACTTGGACTGGGGAGCTGTTTTTT
CASSPTWTGELFF
>TRBV30|NA|TRBJ2-7|NA
TGTGCCTGGAAGACGGACGGGAGCTCCTACGAGCAGTACTTC
CAWKTDGSSYEQYF
>TRBV5-6|NA|TRBJ2-3|NA
TGTGCCAGCAGCTTGGGAGGGTTTGGTGGCACAGATACGCAGTATTTT
CASSLGGFGGTDTQYF
>TRBV30|few|TRBJ1-5|NA
TGTGCCTGGAGTCGGGATAGCAATCAGCCCCAGCATTTT
CAWSRDSNQPQHF
>TRBV28|NA|TRBJ2-3|NA
TGTGCCAGCAATGAGGGCCCAGATACGCAGTATTTT
CASNEGPDTQYF
>TRBV7-9|NA|TRBJ2-7|TRBD1
TGTGCCAGCAGTTACGCACAGGGGTCAGGCTACGAGCAGTACTTC
CASSYAQGSGYEQYF
>TRBV2|NA|TRBJ1-1|NA
TGTGCCAGCAGTGAGATTAGCGCCGGAAACACTGAAGCTTTCTTT
CASSEISAGNTEAFF
>TRBV7-9|NA|TRBJ2-5|TRBD2
TGTTCCAGCAGCTTGTTTGGGACTAGCGGTGCGTACTTC
CSSSLFGTSGAYF
>TRBV6-6|NA|TRBJ2-3|NA
TGTGCCAGCTTAGCGGCAGGTACAGATACGCAGTATTTT
CASLAAGTDTQYF
>TRBV19|NA|TRBJ2-2|TRBD1
TGTGCCAGTAGTATAGTCGGGCAGGGGGCGGCCGGCGGGGAGCTGTTTTTT
CASSIVGQGAAGGELFF